One and the same sample provided the 8 T cell receptor beta chains below, sequenced in a study of T cells in Graves' hyperthyroidism and ophthalmopathy. Regions amplified from RNA transcripts were the TCR beta CDR3 regions. First-round RT-PCR with HTBI primers amplified the TCR CDR3 region. In TCRdb, the multiplex PCR reads were re-called with MiXCR into one record per CDR3 protein. The table lists roughly 420,000 distinct CDR3 sequences, more than 15% of them singletons. The material sequenced was blood. The receptors were gathered from a woman in her late teens or twenties with Graves' hyperthyroidism.

This clonotype came up many times. This chain joins TRBV11-2 and TRBJ2-5; 12 positions agree with TRBD2. The germline V gene has CDR1 SGHAT and CDR2 FQNNGV. This CDR3 is built from 16 residues. With 5 bases clipped from V and 1 base from J, the junction kept 5 bases outside the gene matches. CDR3 DNA: TGTGCCAGCAGCCCAAGACTAGCGGGGGCCCAAGAGACCCAGTACTTC. This translates into CASSPRLAGAQETQYF.

This clonotype was recorded many times. The chain is built from TRBV19 and TRBJ1-4; D gene unclear. The CDR3 is 12 amino acids. Per germline, CDR1 LNHDA and CDR2 SQIVND (reference sequence). V lost 9 bases to trimming and J lost 5 bases, with 10 bases between them. In nucleotides, the CDR3 is TGTGCCAGCAGACACAACAATGAAAAACTGTTTTTT. Its protein is CASRHNNEKLFF.

V and J are TRBV18 and TRBJ2-2; D might be TRBD2 (5 bases). The V gene lost 1 base and the J gene lost 3 bases, with 6 bases spanning the gap. The germline V gene has CDR1 KGHSH and CDR2 LQKENI. The CDR3 has 14 amino acids. The CDR3: CASSPQEDTGELFF. CDR3 nucleotide sequence: TGTGCCAGCTCACCACAGGAGGACACCGGGGAGCTGTTTTTT.

The chain joins TRBV18 to TRBJ2-2, with 12 bases fitting TRBD1. There are 17 residues in the CDR3. Germline V gene lookup returns CDR1 KGHSH and CDR2 LQKENI. The V and J ends lost 6 bases and 4 bases, in that order; junction bases with no gene match: 9. CDR3 in amino acids: CASSLRLGQGATGELFF. The CDR3 nucleotides are TGTGCCAGCTCGCTACGATTGGGACAGGGGGCCACCGGGGAGCTGTTTTTT.

There are a few counts of this clonotype. The rearrangement uses TRBV5-5 and TRBJ2-1, with TRBD2 matching over 13 bases. Trimming removed 3 bases from V and 4 bases from J; junction bases left unmatched: 10. Looked up from germline, CDR1 is SGHKS and CDR2 is YYEKEE (reference sequence). The length of the CDR3 is 18 residues. CDR3 coding DNA: TGTGCCAGCAGCTCTGGACTAGCGGGAGTACCCTTGTACAATGAGCAGTTCTTC. This codes for CASSSGLAGVPLYNEQFF.

The chain couples TRBV19 to TRBJ2-2, with a weak D call TRBD1 (5 bases). The CDR3 extends over 14 amino acids. Germline V gene lookup returns CDR1 LNHDA and CDR2 SQIVND (reference sequence). Trimming shortened V by 5 bases and J by 1 base, and 8 bases separated the two germline ends. CDR3 sequence reads: CASSWQGNTGELFF. DNA of the CDR3: TGTGCCAGTAGTTGGCAGGGGAACACCGGGGAGCTGTTTTTT. Full variable domain (rest looked up from reference TRBV19 and TRBJ2-2): DGGITQSPKYLFRKEGQNVTLSCEQNLNHDAMYWYRQDPGQGLRLIYYSQIVNDFQKGDIAEGYSVSREKKESFPLTVTSAQKNPTAFYLCASSWQGNTGELFFGEGSRLTVL.

This chain joins TRBV6-1 and TRBJ1-6; maybe TRBD1 (5 bases). The CDR3 consists of 14 residues. Per the germline V gene, CDR1 is MNHNS and CDR2 is SASEGT. The V end lost 7 bases, the J end lost 10 bases, and 17 bases lay between the germline ends. The CDR3 sequence is CASTPARAGSPLHF. The CDR3 nucleotides read TGTGCCAGCACCCCAGCCCGGGCAGGGTCACCCCTCCACTTT.

This clonotype has ten or more counts. The chain is built from TRBV7-3 and TRBJ2-7; 8 bases map to TRBD2. The germline V gene encodes CDR1 SGHTA and CDR2 FQGTGA. V lost 2 bases to trimming and J lost 1 base; unmatched junction nucleotides: 4. This CDR3 is 15 amino acids long. In DNA form, the CDR3 reads TGTGCCAGCAGCTTATCCGGGGGGGGGTCCTACGAGCAGTACTTC. Translated: CASSLSGGGSYEQYF.